The TCR beta chain described here comes from a study of shared T cell receptors in the human thymus. Assay: immunoSEQ multiplex PCR; the TCRdb copy retains only in-frame clones and omits some. This sample has about 660,000 clones, with more than 70% found just once. This clone was recorded only once. These data also featured in a second study, about human thymus T cells. That study reports: Thymus specimens were resections from corrective heart surgery. Highly overlapping thymic repertoires in unrelated individuals were reported by related research.

The sequenced sample consisted of thymocytes. The TCR was taken from a boy in the first two years of life with a congenital heart defect.

In nucleotides, the CDR3 is TGTGCCAGCAGCGAAAGCACAGGGGGCGCCTATGGCTACACCTTC. Encoded protein: CASSESTGGAYGYTF. This chain uses TRBV9 with TRBJ1-2, with 9 bases aligning to TRBD1. Germline V lookup: CDR1 SGDLS, CDR2 YYNGEE. The CDR3 has 15 residues. J was trimmed by 4 bases and V by 3 bases; bases with no gene match: 7.